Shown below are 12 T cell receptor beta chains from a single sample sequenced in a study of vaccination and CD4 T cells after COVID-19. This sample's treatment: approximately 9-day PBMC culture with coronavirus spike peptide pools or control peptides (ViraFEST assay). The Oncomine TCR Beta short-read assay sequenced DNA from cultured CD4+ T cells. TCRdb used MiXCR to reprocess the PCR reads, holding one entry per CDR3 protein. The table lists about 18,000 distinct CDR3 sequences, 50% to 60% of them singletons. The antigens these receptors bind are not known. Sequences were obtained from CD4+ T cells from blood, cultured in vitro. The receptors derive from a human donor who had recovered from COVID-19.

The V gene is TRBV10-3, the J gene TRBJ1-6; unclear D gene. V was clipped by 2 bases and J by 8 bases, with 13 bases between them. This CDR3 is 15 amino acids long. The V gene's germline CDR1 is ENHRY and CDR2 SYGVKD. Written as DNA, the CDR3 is TGTGCCATCAGTGAGACGGTCCCAGAGGATTCACCCCTCCACTTT. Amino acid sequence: CAISETVPEDSPLHF.

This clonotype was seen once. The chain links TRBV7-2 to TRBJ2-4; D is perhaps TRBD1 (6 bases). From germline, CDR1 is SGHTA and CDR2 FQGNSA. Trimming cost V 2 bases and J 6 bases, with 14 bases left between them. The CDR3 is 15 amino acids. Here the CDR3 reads CASSLNGGPGNIQYF. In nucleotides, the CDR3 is TGTGCCAGCAGCTTAAATGGGGGCCCGGGAAACATTCAGTACTTC.

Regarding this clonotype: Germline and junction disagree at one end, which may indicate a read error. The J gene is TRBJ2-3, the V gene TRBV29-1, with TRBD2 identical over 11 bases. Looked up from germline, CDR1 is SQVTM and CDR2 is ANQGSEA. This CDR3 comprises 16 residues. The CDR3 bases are TGCAGCGTCGAAGGACTAGCGGGCCAGAGCACAGATACGCAGTATTTT. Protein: CSVEGLAGQSTDTQYF.

DNA of the CDR3: TGTGCCAGCAGTTTAGCGGCGGCTAGCGGAGTGCAAGAGACCCAGTACTTC. Translating gives CASSLAAASGVQETQYF. The V call is TRBV12-3 or TRBV12-4, the J call TRBJ2-5; 7 bases align to TRBD2. The ends lost 0 bases at V and 2 bases at J; junction bases unmatched: 9. This CDR3 spans 17 amino acids.

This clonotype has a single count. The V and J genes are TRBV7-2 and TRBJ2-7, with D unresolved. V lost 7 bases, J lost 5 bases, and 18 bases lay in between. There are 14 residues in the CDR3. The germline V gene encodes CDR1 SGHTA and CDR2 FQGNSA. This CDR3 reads CASTPGRTADEQYF. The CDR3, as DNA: TGTGCCAGCACCCCAGGACGGACGGCGGACGAGCAGTACTTC.

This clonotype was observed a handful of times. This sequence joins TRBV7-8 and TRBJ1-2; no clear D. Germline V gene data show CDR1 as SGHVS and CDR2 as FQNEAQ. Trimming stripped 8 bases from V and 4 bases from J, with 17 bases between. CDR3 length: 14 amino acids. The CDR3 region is CASRKADPAYGYTF. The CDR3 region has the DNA TGTGCCAGCCGTAAGGCGGATCCAGCCTATGGCTACACCTTC.

The CDR3 DNA follows: TGCAGTGCTAGAGATCCACTAAGCAGCTCCTACAATGAGCAGTTCTTC. This translates into CSARDPLSSSYNEQFF. The V and J genes are TRBV20-1 and TRBJ2-1; D ambiguous. This CDR3 has 16 amino acids. V shed 0 bases and J shed 0 bases, with 12 bases lying between them. CDR1 is DFQATT and CDR2 is SNEGSKA in the germline V gene (reference sequence).

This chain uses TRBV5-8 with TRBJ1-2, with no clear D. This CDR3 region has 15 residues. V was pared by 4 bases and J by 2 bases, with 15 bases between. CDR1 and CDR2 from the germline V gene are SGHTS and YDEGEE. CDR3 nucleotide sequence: TGTGCCAGCAGCGCCTTGGTAGGAGTGAACTATGGCTACACCTTC. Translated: CASSALVGVNYGYTF.

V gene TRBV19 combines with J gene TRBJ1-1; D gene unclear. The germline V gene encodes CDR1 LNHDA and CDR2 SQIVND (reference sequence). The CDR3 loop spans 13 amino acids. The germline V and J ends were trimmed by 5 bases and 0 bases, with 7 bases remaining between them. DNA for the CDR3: TGTGCCAGTAGTTGGTCACTGAACACTGAAGCTTTCTTT. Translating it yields CASSWSLNTEAFF. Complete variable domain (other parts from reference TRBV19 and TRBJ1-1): DGGITQSPKYLFRKEGQNVTLSCEQNLNHDAMYWYRQDPGQGLRLIYYSQIVNDFQKGDIAEGYSVSREKKESFPLTVTSAQKNPTAFYLCASSWSLNTEAFFGQGTRLTVV.

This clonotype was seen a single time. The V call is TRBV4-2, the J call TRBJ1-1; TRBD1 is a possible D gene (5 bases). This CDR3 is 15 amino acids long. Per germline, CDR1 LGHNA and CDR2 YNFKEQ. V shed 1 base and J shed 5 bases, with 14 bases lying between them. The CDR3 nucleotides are TGTGCCAGCAGCCAAGGGGGGGGAAGGGGAACTGAAGCTTTCTTT. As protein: CASSQGGGRGTEAFF.

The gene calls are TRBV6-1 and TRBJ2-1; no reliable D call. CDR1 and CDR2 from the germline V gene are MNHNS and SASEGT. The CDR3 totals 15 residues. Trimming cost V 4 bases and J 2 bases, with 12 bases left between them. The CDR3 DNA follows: TGTGCCAGCAGTGTTCGCCGGGTTACCTACAATGAGCAGTTCTTC. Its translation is CASSVRRVTYNEQFF.

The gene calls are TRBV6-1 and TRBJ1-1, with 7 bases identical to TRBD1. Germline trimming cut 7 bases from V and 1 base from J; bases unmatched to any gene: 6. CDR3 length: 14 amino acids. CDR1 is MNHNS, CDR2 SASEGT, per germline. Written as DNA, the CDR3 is TGTGCCAGCACCCGGGGACAGCCGAACACTGAAGCTTTCTTT. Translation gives CASTRGQPNTEAFF.